The T cell receptor (beta chain) under discussion was sequenced for a study of blood T cell repertoires in COVID-19. Looking at the study overall: Donors in the United States, Italy and Spain gave samples during acute or convalescent COVID-19. Sources were T cells, B-cell-depleted T cells, or PBMCs; the material itself was cDNA or gDNA.

Original analysis: Amplification of reference gene primers provided the estimated nucleated cell counts. Some clones are missing from TCRdb's copy, which holds only in-frame ones; the method was immunoSEQ multiplex PCR. D and trimming were read from the DNA, whereas the V and J calls and clone size are those reported in that table. The data contain about 99,000 clones, over 75% of them seen just once; the ten biggest clones take up around 13%. V lost 6 bases to trimming and J lost 2 bases, with 15 bases between them. The germline CDR1 and CDR2 sequences are MGHRA and YSYEKL. The CDR3 is made up of 15 amino acids.

The clonotype originates from a human donor in a cohort sampled during active or convalescent COVID-19. The source material was peripheral blood. The chain carries TRBV4-1 and TRBJ2-3; TRBD2 is a possible D gene (6 bases). CDR3 sequence: CASSRGTWTTDTQYF. The CDR3, as DNA: TGCGCCAGCAGTCGCGGGACTTGGACCACAGATACGCAGTATTTT.